Following are 2 T cell receptor beta chains from one sample sequenced in a study of blood T cell repertoires in COVID-19. Here immunoSEQ multiplex PCR was the method, and the copy in TCRdb shows in-frame clones only, minus some. The sample includes about 280,000 clones, 70% to 90% of them seen just once. Sequencing input: peripheral blood. The receptors come from a man aged 45-65 years with active or convalescent COVID-19.

This rearrangement joins TRBV7-2 to TRBJ1-2; maybe TRBD1 (6 bases). The CDR3 loop spans 14 amino acids. Germline-derived CDR1 and CDR2 are SGHTA and FQGNSA. V lost 2 bases to trimming and J lost 5 bases, with 12 bases between them. The CDR3 nucleotides read TGTGCCAGCAGCTTAACGGGGGGCGGATATGGCTACACCTTC. This encodes CASSLTGGGYGYTF.

The genes are TRBV27 and TRBJ2-7; the D gene is possibly TRBD1 (6 bases). CDR3 size: 18 residues. Looked up from germline, CDR1 is MNHEY and CDR2 is SMNVEV (reference sequence). V lost 5 bases, J lost 1 base, and 24 bases lay in between. This chain's CDR3 is CASSRNLLTGLASYEQYF. In nucleotides, the CDR3 is TGTGCCAGCAGTAGGAACCTCTTGACAGGTCTCGCTTCCTACGAGCAGTACTTC.